This passage covers 4 T cell receptor beta chains from one sample sequenced in a study of blood T cell repertoires in COVID-19. Libraries were prepared by immunoSEQ multiplex PCR; TCRdb keeps only in-frame clonotypes and omits some of them. Of roughly 120,000 clones detected, around 79% appear once; the ten largest clones hold 2.5% to 3%. Material: peripheral blood. The receptors were sampled from a man between 45 and 60 years old with acute or convalescent COVID-19.

This chain connects TRBV6-5 to TRBJ1-1; 8 nucleotides match TRBD1. Losses at the gene ends were 2 bases for V and 7 bases for J; bases not matched to a gene: 3. The germline CDR1 and CDR2 sequences are MNHEY and SVGAGI. This CDR3 contains 13 residues. The DNA for the CDR3 is TGTGCCAGCAGTTACAACAGGGGGGTTGAAGCTTTCTTT. This encodes CASSYNRGVEAFF.

The chain employs TRBV13 and TRBJ2-7; 11 positions match TRBD2. The J segment lost 4 bases and the V segment lost 5 bases, leaving 19 bases of the junction unmatched. Per the germline V gene, CDR1 is PRHDT and CDR2 is FYEKMQ (reference sequence). CDR3 size: 19 residues. The CDR3 nucleotides are TGTGCCAGCAGCCAGGAGGTAGCGGGAGGGAAATCGGCGGCTTACGAGCAGTACTTC. As protein: CASSQEVAGGKSAAYEQYF.

In this sample, this clone turned up many times. The rearrangement uses TRBV5-1 and TRBJ2-5; D unresolved. There are 13 residues in the CDR3. The V end was cut by 0 bases, the J end by 9 bases, with 12 bases between. The germline CDR1 and CDR2 sequences are SGHRS and YFSETQ. CDR3 nucleotide sequence: TGCGCCAGCAGCTTGGAGGAACGCGGATCCCAGTACTTC. This encodes CASSLEERGSQYF.

The rearrangement joins TRBV5-8 to TRBJ2-5; 12 nucleotides agree with TRBD2. Germline V gene lookup returns CDR1 SGHTS and CDR2 YDEGEE. The V and J ends lost 5 bases and 1 base, in that order; junction bases with no gene match: 6. The CDR3 totals 16 residues. CDR3 bases: TGTGCCAGCAGTCAGACTAGCGGGAGTCTCCAAGAGACCCAGTACTTC. It yields the protein CASSQTSGSLQETQYF.